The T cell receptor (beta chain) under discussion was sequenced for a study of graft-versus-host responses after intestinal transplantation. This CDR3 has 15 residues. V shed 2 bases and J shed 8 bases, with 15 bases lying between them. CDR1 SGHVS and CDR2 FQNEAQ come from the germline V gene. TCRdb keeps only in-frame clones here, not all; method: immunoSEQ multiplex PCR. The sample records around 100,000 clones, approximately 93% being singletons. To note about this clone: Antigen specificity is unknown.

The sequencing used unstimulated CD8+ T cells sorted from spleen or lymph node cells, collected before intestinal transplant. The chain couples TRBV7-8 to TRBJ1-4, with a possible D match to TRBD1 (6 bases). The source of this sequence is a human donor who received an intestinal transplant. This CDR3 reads CASSLLRQGKEKLFF. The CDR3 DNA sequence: TGTGCCAGCAGCTTATTAAGGCAGGGGAAGGAAAAACTGTTTTTT.